Presented here are 12 T cell receptor beta chains from one specimen sequenced in a study of T-cell reconstitution after alpha-beta-depleted transplantation in children. Construction of the TCRbeta library involved unique molecular identifiers. A single record per CDR3 protein comes from TCRdb applying MiXCR to the PCR reads. The sample carries around 800,000 distinct CDR3 sequences, roughly 15% recorded once. Sequences were derived from PBMCs, mostly from graft donor cells, sampled 360 days after TCRalphabeta/CD19-depleted stem cell transplant. These receptors came from a male patient younger than 18 who had a stem cell transplant for acute lymphoblastic leukemia, so the T cells may come from the graft donor.

This clonotype has a handful of counts. V and J are TRBV14 and TRBJ1-1, with TRBD1 matching over 9 bases. The length of the CDR3 is 18 residues. J was trimmed by 2 bases and V by 3 bases; bases with no gene match: 13. Germline CDR1 and CDR2: SGHDN and FVKESK. The DNA for the CDR3 is TGTGCCAGCAGCCACAGCTTTGTCGCGGGACAGGGTAACACTGAAGCTTTCTTT. Its protein is CASSHSFVAGQGNTEAFF.

This clonotype was seen a handful of times. This sequence joins TRBV10-3 and TRBJ1-3, with 8 positions matching TRBD1. The CDR3 has 14 amino acids. From germline, CDR1 is ENHRY and CDR2 SYGVKD. V lost 6 bases, J lost 4 bases, and 5 bases stayed unmatched. DNA for the CDR3: TGTGCCATCAGCACAGGGGGAAAAGGAAACACCATATATTTT. Amino acid sequence: CAISTGGKGNTIYF.

The rearrangement joins TRBV5-1 to TRBJ2-6; D perhaps matches TRBD1 (6 bases). Germline V gives CDR1 SGHRS, CDR2 YFSETQ. This CDR3 has 21 amino acids. V lost 0 bases to trimming and J lost 3 bases, with 25 bases between them. CDR3 in amino acids: CASSLAGSLARGYVGANVLTF. DNA of the CDR3: TGCGCCAGCAGCTTGGCGGGGTCGTTGGCCAGGGGTTATGTTGGGGCCAACGTCCTGACTTTC.

The gene calls are TRBV20-1 and TRBJ2-2, with TRBD2 identical over 9 bases. The CDR3 runs to 19 residues. CDR1 is DFQATT and CDR2 is SNEGSKA in the germline V gene (reference sequence). With V trimmed by 3 bases and J by 6 bases, 20 bases remained unmatched. CDR3 in amino acids: CSARRLAGTPAGGAGELFF. CDR3 nucleotides: TGCAGTGCTAGGAGGCTAGCGGGGACCCCGGCGGGAGGTGCCGGGGAGCTGTTTTTT.

This clonotype was counted between two and nine times. This rearrangement joins TRBV12-3 or TRBV12-4 to TRBJ2-1; D possibly corresponds to TRBD1 (6 bases). This CDR3 has 14 amino acids. The V end lost 10 bases, the J end lost 8 bases, and 21 bases lay between the germline ends. The CDR3 reads CAIFPGHLHHEQFF. The CDR3 coding sequence is TGTGCCATCTTCCCGGGACATTTACACCATGAGCAGTTCTTC.

This clonotype was observed many times. The chain couples TRBV5-1 to TRBJ1-4; 7 nucleotides align to TRBD1. The CDR3 extends over 15 amino acids. Germline CDR1 reads SGHRS; CDR2 reads YFSETQ. With 4 bases clipped from V and 4 bases from J, the junction kept 7 bases outside the gene matches. For the CDR3, the DNA is TGCGCCAGCAGCGGAACAGGGGCCGTTAATGAAAAACTGTTTTTT. Translated, it gives CASSGTGAVNEKLFF.

A few counts support this clonotype. The chain combines TRBV6-1 with TRBJ1-4; D call uncertain. The germline V and J ends were trimmed by 4 bases and 0 bases, with 15 bases remaining between them. The germline V gene encodes CDR1 MNHNS and CDR2 SASEGT. This CDR3 region has 17 residues. The CDR3 DNA reads as TGTGCCAGCAGTGGCGGGAATCCCCATGCAACTAATGAAAAACTGTTTTTT. It encodes CASSGGNPHATNEKLFF.

The chain has TRBV30 and TRBJ1-1, with D possibly being TRBD1 (5 bases). Trimming removed 4 bases from V and 0 bases from J, with 9 bases in between. The CDR3 has 13 amino acids. Germline V CDR1 and CDR2: GTSNPN, SVGIG (reference sequence). CDR3 in DNA: TGTGCCTGGAAGGGGTATTTGAACACTGAAGCTTTCTTT. Translation: CAWKGYLNTEAFF.

This clonotype appeared a few times. The chain couples TRBV11-2 to TRBJ2-3, with unresolved D. The CDR3 runs 16 residues. Germline CDR1 and CDR2: SGHAT and FQNNGV. Trimming removed 5 bases from V and 3 bases from J, with 18 bases in between. CDR3 DNA: TGTGCCAGCAGCCCTCCTGGGGTTTCTTTTACAGATACGCAGTATTTT. This translates into CASSPPGVSFTDTQYF.

The chain uses TRBV7-3 and TRBJ2-3, with 9 bases lining up with TRBD2. The V gene's germline CDR1 is SGHTA and CDR2 FQGTGA. The CDR3 has 16 residues. V trimming: 4 bases; J trimming: 3 bases; junction bases outside the gene matches: 8. CDR3 bases: TGTGCCAGCAGCTCCCACCCGGGACTAGCAACAGATACGCAGTATTTT. Translated: CASSSHPGLATDTQYF. Using reference TRBV7-3 and TRBJ2-3 for the parts outside the CDR3, the full variable domain is GAGVSQTPSNKVTEKGKYVELRCDPISGHTALYWYRQSLGQGPEFLIYFQGTGAADDSGLPNDRFFAVRPEGSVSTLKIQRTERGDSAVYLCASSSHPGLATDTQYFGPGTRLTVL.

There are a few counts of this clonotype. J is TRBJ2-2 and V is TRBV5-1, with 12 nucleotides matching TRBD2. The V gene end was trimmed by 4 bases and the J gene end by 0 bases; junction bases not matched to a gene: 4. This CDR3 is 17 amino acids long. CDR1 and CDR2 from the germline V gene are SGHRS and YFSETQ. DNA of the CDR3: TGCGCCAGCAGCCCGGGACTAGCGGGCTCGAACACCGGGGAGCTGTTTTTT. Translation gives CASSPGLAGSNTGELFF. The full variable domain, its missing parts supplied by reference TRBV5-1 and TRBJ2-2, is KAGVTQTPRYLIKTRGQQVTLSCSPISGHRSVSWYQQTPGQGLQFLFEYFSETQRNKGNFPGRFSGRQFSNSRSEMNVSTLELGDSALYLCASSPGLAGSNTGELFFGEGSRLTVL.

The chain couples TRBV11-1 to TRBJ2-6; maybe TRBD2 (6 bases). Trimming cost V 5 bases and J 0 bases, with 17 bases left between them. CDR1 SGHAT and CDR2 FQDESV come from the germline V gene (reference sequence). This CDR3 region has 18 residues. CDR3 nucleotide sequence: TGTGCCAGCAGCCCCAGGGACTGGAAAGTCTCTGGGGCCAACGTCCTGACTTTC. Translation: CASSPRDWKVSGANVLTF.